Shown below are 4 T cell receptor beta chains from a single sample sequenced in a study of blood T cell repertoires in COVID-19. The protocol was immunoSEQ multiplex PCR, while the TCRdb copy is restricted to in-frame clones and leaves out a portion. Here the sample spans about 200,000 clones, approximately 79% being singletons. Sequenced input: peripheral blood. Receptors originate from a man aged 50 to 59 who had recovered from COVID-19.

V gene TRBV7-9 combines with J gene TRBJ1-4, with TRBD1 matching 8 bases. In germline, CDR1 is SEHNR, CDR2 FQNEAQ (reference sequence). Losses at the gene ends were 1 base for V and 7 bases for J; bases not matched to a gene: 5. This CDR3 spans 15 amino acids. CDR3 DNA: TGTGCCAGCAGCTTAGAGGGCAGGGGGCTTGAAAAACTGTTTTTT. It codes for CASSLEGRGLEKLFF. Full variable domain (missing parts from reference TRBV7-9 and TRBJ1-4): DTGVSQNPRHKITKRGQNVTFRCDPISEHNRLYWYRQTLGQGPEFLTYFQNEAQLEKSRLLSDRFSAERPKGSFSTLEIQRTEQGDSAMYLCASSLEGRGLEKLFFGSGTQLSVL.

The CDR3: CASSGAVSGADTGELFF. The DNA of the CDR3 is TGTGCCAGCTCAGGGGCGGTATCGGGAGCGGACACCGGGGAGCTGTTTTTT. This chain connects TRBV18 to TRBJ2-2, with D possibly being TRBD2 (6 bases). The V end was cut by 5 bases, the J end by 3 bases, with 19 bases between. From germline, CDR1 is KGHSH and CDR2 LQKENI. The CDR3 covers 17 residues.

This sequence joins TRBV11-3 and TRBJ2-2, with 7 bases lining up with TRBD1. With 4 bases clipped from V and 5 bases from J, the junction kept 7 bases outside the gene matches. CDR3 length: 15 amino acids. The V gene's germline CDR1 is SGHNT and CDR2 YENEEA. CDR3 in amino acids: CASSSRTGRTGELFF. DNA for the CDR3: TGTGCCAGCAGCTCCCGGACAGGTCGGACCGGGGAGCTGTTTTTT.

The V call is TRBV6-1, the J call TRBJ2-7; D is unresolved. V was shortened by 2 bases and J by 1 base, with 12 bases between the two germline ends. The CDR3 is 15 residues long. Germline CDR1 and CDR2: MNHNS and SASEGT. The chain's CDR3 is CASSEIPGVSYEQYF. The CDR3 nucleotides read TGTGCCAGCAGTGAAATCCCAGGTGTATCCTACGAGCAGTACTTC.